Below, 14 T cell receptor beta chains from the same sample are listed, as sequenced in a study of STAT5B mutations in CD4+ large granular lymphocyte leukemia. Data came from immunoSEQ multiplex PCR; TCRdb stores just in-frame clones and leaves some out. The sample carries around 27,000 clones, about 77% recorded once. The source material was CD4+ T cells from blood buffy coats. The receptors originated from a human donor in good health.

The rearrangement uses TRBV7-9 and TRBJ2-7, with no clear D. Trimming stripped 1 base from V and 5 bases from J, with 15 bases between. There are 15 residues in the CDR3. Per germline, CDR1 SEHNR and CDR2 FQNEAQ (reference sequence). CDR3 amino acids: CASSLEGIFVHEQYF. DNA for the CDR3: TGTGCCAGCAGCTTAGAAGGGATATTCGTCCACGAGCAGTACTTC.

The chain joins TRBV5-6 to TRBJ2-5; possibly TRBD2 for D (5 bases). CDR3 length: 11 amino acids. Germline lookup yields CDR1 SGHDT and CDR2 YYEEEE. V lost 5 bases, J lost 5 bases, and 7 bases lay in between. DNA of the CDR3: TGTGCCAGCAGGCGCGGGGAGACCCAGTACTTC. Protein product: CASRRGETQYF.

The chain uses TRBV2 and TRBJ2-7; TRBD1 agrees at 10 bases. The junction had 1 base not matched to a gene; V was cut back by 6 bases and J by 2 bases. This CDR3 has 13 amino acids. Germline V gene sequence: CDR1 SNHLY, CDR2 FYNNEI. DNA of the CDR3: TGTGCCAGCAGAGGGACAGGGGCCTACGAGCAGTACTTC. Translating it yields CASRGTGAYEQYF. The whole variable domain, filled in from reference TRBV2 and TRBJ2-7, reads EPEVTQTPSHQVTQMGQEVILRCVPISNHLYFYWYRQILGQKVEFLVSFYNNEISEKSEIFDDQFSVERPDGSNFTLKIRSTKLEDSAMYFCASRGTGAYEQYFGPGTRLTVT.

The chain recombines TRBV18 with TRBJ2-7; 8 positions agree with TRBD1. Germline CDR1 is KGHSH and CDR2 is LQKENI. The CDR3 consists of 19 residues. V lost 3 bases and J lost 5; bases outside the gene matches: 21. CDR3 sequence (DNA): TGTGCCAGCTCACCCCTCGGAGATTCTCGGACAGGGTTTTTCCACGAGCAGTACTTC. Its protein product is CASSPLGDSRTGFFHEQYF. Full variable domain (missing parts from reference TRBV18 and TRBJ2-7): NAGVMQNPRHLVRRRGQEARLRCSPMKGHSHVYWYRQLPEEGLKFMVYLQKENIIDESGMPKERFSAEFPKEGPSILRIQQVVRGDSAAYFCASSPLGDSRTGFFHEQYFGPGTRLTVT.

The genes are TRBV19 and TRBJ2-3; tentatively, D is TRBD1 (6 bases). This CDR3 is built from 13 residues. Between the trimmed V and J ends, which lost 5 bases and 3 bases, there was a span of 9 bases. In germline, CDR1 is LNHDA, CDR2 SQIVND (reference sequence). CDR3 sequence reads: CASSVRGTDTQYF. CDR3 bases: TGTGCCAGTAGTGTCAGGGGAACAGATACGCAGTATTTT.

This sequence joins TRBV9 and TRBJ2-3; D is possibly TRBD1 or TRBD2 (6 bases each). Germline V CDR1 and CDR2: SGDLS, YYNGEE. The CDR3 extends over 16 amino acids. The V gene lost 3 bases and the J gene lost 1 base, with 15 bases spanning the gap. The DNA of the CDR3 is TGTGCCAGCAGCGCCCACGGGGGCAGAGGCACAGATACGCAGTATTTT. It codes for CASSAHGGRGTDTQYF.

J is TRBJ2-7 and V is TRBV7-2; D may correspond to TRBD1 or TRBD2 (6 bases each). Germline CDR1 reads SGHTA; CDR2 reads FQGNSA. The CDR3 extends over 14 amino acids. V gave up 1 base and J gave up 3 bases, with 10 bases separating them. CDR3 sequence (DNA): TGTGCCAGCAGCTTAGAAGGGGGGAACTACGAGCAGTACTTC. This gives the protein CASSLEGGNYEQYF. The whole variable domain, filled in from reference TRBV7-2 and TRBJ2-7, reads GAGVSQSPSNKVTEKGKDVELRCDPISGHTALYWYRQSLGQGLEFLIYFQGNSAPDKSGLPSDRFSAERTGGSVSTLTIQRTQQEDSAVYLCASSLEGGNYEQYFGPGTRLTVT.

The chain is built from TRBV11-2 and TRBJ2-1; TRBD2 matches at 7 bases. The V segment lost 5 bases and the J segment 5 bases; nucleotides outside the gene matches: 12. The CDR3 is made up of 16 amino acids. The V gene's germline CDR1 is SGHAT and CDR2 FQNNGV. Written as DNA, the CDR3 is TGTGCCAGCAGCCCGTGGGCTAGCGGAATAAACAATGAGCAGTTCTTC. It yields the protein CASSPWASGINNEQFF.

CDR3 loop: CASSLGGRKYEQYF. For the CDR3, the DNA is TGTGCCAGCAGCTTAGGCGGGAGGAAATACGAGCAGTACTTC. The genes are TRBV7-2 and TRBJ2-5, with 8 bases fitting TRBD2. The better agreement between TRBJ2-7 and the DNA end casts doubt on the J call. This CDR3 has 14 amino acids. The germline V gene has CDR1 SGHTA and CDR2 FQGNSA.

V gene TRBV11-2 combines with J gene TRBJ1-1, with a possible D match to TRBD1 (6 bases). Trimming took 3 bases from V and 5 from J, leaving 19 bases between them. The CDR3 loop spans 16 amino acids. Germline CDR1 is SGHAT and CDR2 is FQNNGV. The CDR3 DNA is TGTGCCAGCAGCTTTGGCCTCTTGGGGGGCTTTACTGAAGCTTTCTTT. Its protein is CASSFGLLGGFTEAFF.

The chain uses TRBV27 and TRBJ1-6; 7 bases fit TRBD1. The ends lost 7 bases at V and 7 bases at J; junction bases unmatched: 10. This CDR3 is built from 15 residues. CDR1 is MNHEY, CDR2 SMNVEV, per germline (reference sequence). CDR3 amino acids: CASTSTGNGNSPLHF. The CDR3 DNA follows: TGTGCCAGCACCTCGACAGGGAATGGCAATTCACCCCTCCACTTT.

This clone was detected a few times. The chain has TRBV7-3 and TRBJ2-2, with D perhaps being TRBD1 or TRBD2 (5 bases each). This CDR3 has 13 residues. CDR1 and CDR2 from the germline V gene are SGHTA and FQGTGA. V was trimmed by 6 bases and J by 7 bases, leaving 12 bases between them. The CDR3 region is CASRFGAGGELFF. CDR3 in DNA: TGTGCCAGCAGATTTGGGGCGGGCGGGGAGCTGTTTTTT.

This chain joins TRBV6-1 and TRBJ2-5, with TRBD2 as a possible D gene (6 bases). The J call is in doubt because the DNA end fits TRBJ2-7 better. Germline CDR1 reads MNHNS; CDR2 reads SASEGT. The CDR3 covers 15 residues. For the CDR3, the DNA is TGTGCCAGCAGTGAACTAGCGTATAGCTCCTACGAGCAGTACTTC. This translates into CASSELAYSSYEQYF.

This clone was seen a few times. The gene calls are TRBV5-5 and TRBJ2-7; D ambiguous. The V end was cut by 4 bases, the J end by 2 bases, with 16 bases between. There are 15 residues in the CDR3. Germline lookup yields CDR1 SGHKS and CDR2 YYEKEE (reference sequence). CDR3 protein: CASSPEASIAYEQYF. CDR3 nucleotide sequence: TGTGCCAGCAGCCCCGAGGCGAGTATCGCCTACGAGCAGTACTTC.